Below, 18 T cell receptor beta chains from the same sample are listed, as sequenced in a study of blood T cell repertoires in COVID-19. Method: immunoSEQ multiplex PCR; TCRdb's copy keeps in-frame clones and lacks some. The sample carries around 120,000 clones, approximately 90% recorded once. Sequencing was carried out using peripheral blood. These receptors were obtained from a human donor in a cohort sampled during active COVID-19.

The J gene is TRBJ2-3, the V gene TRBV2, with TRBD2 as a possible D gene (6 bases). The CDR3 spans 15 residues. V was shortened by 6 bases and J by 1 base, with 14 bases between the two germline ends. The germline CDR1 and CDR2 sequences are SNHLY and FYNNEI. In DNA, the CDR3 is TGTGCCAGCAGCTTCCGGGACTGGCGCACAGATACGCAGTATTTT. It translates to CASSFRDWRTDTQYF.

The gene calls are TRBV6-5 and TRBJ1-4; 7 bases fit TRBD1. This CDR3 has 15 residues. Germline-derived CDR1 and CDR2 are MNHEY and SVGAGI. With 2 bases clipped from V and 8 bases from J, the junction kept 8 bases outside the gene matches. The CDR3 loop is CASSYGTDVREKLFF. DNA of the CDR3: TGTGCCAGCAGTTACGGGACAGACGTTCGGGAAAAACTGTTTTTT.

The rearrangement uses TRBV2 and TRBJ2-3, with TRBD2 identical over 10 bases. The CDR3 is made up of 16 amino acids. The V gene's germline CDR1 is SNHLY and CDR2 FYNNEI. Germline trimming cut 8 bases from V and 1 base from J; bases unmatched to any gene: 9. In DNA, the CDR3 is TGTGCCAGCCACGCGAGCCTAGCGGGGGGCACAGATACGCAGTATTTT. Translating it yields CASHASLAGGTDTQYF.

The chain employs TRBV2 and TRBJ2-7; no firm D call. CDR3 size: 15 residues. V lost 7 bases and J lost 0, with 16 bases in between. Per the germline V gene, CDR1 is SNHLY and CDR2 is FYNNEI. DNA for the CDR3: TGTGCCAGCATTGCGGATTTTTCCATCTCCTACGAGCAGTACTTC. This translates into CASIADFSISYEQYF.

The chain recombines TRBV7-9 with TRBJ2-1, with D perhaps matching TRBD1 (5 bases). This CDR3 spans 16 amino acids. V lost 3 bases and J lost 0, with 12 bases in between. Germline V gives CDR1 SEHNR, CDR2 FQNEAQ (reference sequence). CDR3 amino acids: CASSFGHSSSYNEQFF. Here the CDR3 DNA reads TGTGCCAGCAGCTTTGGACACTCAAGCTCCTACAATGAGCAGTTCTTC.

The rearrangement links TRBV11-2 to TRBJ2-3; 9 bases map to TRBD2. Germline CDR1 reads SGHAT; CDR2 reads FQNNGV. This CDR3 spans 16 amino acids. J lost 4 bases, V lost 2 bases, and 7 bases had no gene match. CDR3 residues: CASSLRASGVSDTQYF. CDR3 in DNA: TGTGCCAGCAGCTTACGTGCTAGCGGGGTGTCAGATACGCAGTATTTT.

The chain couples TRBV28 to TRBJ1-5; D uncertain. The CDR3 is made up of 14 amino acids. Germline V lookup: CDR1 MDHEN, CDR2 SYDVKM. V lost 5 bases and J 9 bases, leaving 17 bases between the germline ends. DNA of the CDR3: TGTGCCAGCAGTCCTCCCACCCGCAGGATGCCCCAGCATTTT. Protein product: CASSPPTRRMPQHF.

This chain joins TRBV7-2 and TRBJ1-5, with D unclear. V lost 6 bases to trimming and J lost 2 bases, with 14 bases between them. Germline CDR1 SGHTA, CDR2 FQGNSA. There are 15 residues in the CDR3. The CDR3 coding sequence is TGTGCCAGCAGGGACGCGGGAATCCGCAATCAGCCCCAGCATTTT. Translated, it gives CASRDAGIRNQPQHF. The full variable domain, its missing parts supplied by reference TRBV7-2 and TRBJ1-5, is GAGVSQSPSNKVTEKGKDVELRCDPISGHTALYWYRQSLGQGLEFLIYFQGNSAPDKSGLPSDRFSAERTGGSVSTLTIQRTQQEDSAVYLCASRDAGIRNQPQHFGDGTRLSIL.

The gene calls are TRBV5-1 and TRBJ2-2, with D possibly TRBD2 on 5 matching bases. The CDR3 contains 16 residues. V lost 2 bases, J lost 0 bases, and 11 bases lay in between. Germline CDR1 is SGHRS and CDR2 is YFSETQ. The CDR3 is CASSLSAVANTGELFF. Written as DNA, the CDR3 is TGCGCCAGCAGCTTATCAGCGGTAGCGAACACCGGGGAGCTGTTTTTT.

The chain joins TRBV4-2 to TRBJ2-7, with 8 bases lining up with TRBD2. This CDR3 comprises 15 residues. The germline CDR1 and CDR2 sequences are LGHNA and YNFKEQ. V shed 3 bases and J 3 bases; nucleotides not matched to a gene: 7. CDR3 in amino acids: CASSHSPREGYEQYF. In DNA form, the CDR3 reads TGTGCCAGCAGCCATTCCCCTCGGGAGGGCTACGAGCAGTACTTC.

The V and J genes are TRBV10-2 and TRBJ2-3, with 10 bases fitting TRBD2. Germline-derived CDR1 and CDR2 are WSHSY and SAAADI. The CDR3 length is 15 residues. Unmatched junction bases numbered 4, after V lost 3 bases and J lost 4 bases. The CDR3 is CASSESGRVADTQYF. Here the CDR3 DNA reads TGCGCCAGCAGTGAAAGCGGGAGGGTCGCAGATACGCAGTATTTT.

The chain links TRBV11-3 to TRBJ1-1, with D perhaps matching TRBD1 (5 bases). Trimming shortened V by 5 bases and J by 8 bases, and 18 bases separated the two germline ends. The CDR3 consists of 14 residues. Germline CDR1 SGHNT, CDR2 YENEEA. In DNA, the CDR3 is TGTGCCAGCAGCGTCCGTGGGCTACCAGGGGAAGCTTTCTTT. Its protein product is CASSVRGLPGEAFF.

The CDR3 spells CASSSRAGGHTGELFF. The CDR3, as DNA: TGTGCCAGCAGCTCCCGGGCAGGGGGCCACACCGGGGAGCTGTTTTTT. The chain combines TRBV9 with TRBJ2-2; 8 nucleotides align to TRBD1. From germline, CDR1 is SGDLS and CDR2 YYNGEE. This CDR3 is built from 16 residues. The junction had 8 bases not matched to a gene; V was cut back by 4 bases and J by 3 bases. Full variable domain (rest looked up from reference TRBV9 and TRBJ2-2): DSGVTQTPKHLITATGQRVTLRCSPRSGDLSVYWYQQSLDQGLQFLIQYYNGEERAKGNILERFSAQQFPDLHSELNLSSLELGDSALYFCASSSRAGGHTGELFFGEGSRLTVL.

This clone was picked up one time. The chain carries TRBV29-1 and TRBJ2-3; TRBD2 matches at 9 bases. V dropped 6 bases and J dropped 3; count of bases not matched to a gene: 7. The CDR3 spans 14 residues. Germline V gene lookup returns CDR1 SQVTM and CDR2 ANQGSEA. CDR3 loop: CSVNSGSETDTQYF. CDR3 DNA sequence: TGCAGCGTGAATAGCGGGAGTGAAACAGATACGCAGTATTTT.

CDR3 in DNA: TGTGCCAGCAGCGTAGCCGCGGGGCGGAATGAGCAGTTCTTC. The encoded protein is CASSVAAGRNEQFF. This chain joins TRBV9 and TRBJ2-1, with a weak D call TRBD2 (6 bases). The V gene lost 0 bases and the J gene lost 7 bases, with 11 bases spanning the gap. Germline loops: CDR1 SGDLS, CDR2 YYNGEE. This CDR3 is built from 14 residues.

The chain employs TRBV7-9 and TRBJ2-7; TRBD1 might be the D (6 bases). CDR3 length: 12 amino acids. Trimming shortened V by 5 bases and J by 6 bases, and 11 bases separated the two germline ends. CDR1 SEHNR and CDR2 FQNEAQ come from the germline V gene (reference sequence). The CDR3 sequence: CASSQGQSEQYF. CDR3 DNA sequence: TGTGCCAGCAGCCAAGGACAGTCCGAGCAGTACTTC.

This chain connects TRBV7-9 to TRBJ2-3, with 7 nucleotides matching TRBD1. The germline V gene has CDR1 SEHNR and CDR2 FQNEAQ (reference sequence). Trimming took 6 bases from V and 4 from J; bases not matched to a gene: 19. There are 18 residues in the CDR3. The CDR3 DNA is TGTGCCAGCAGTCCATGGGAAGGGGGACAGAGGGTTGCAGATACGCAGTATTTT. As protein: CASSPWEGGQRVADTQYF.

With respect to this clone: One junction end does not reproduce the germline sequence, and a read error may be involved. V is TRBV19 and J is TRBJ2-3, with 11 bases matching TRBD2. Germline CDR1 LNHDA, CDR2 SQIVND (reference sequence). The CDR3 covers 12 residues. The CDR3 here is CASSIGTSGHHF. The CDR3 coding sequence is TGTGCCAGTAGTATAGGGACTAGCGGGCACCATTTT.